This passage covers 14 T cell receptor beta chains from one sample sequenced in a study of CD8 T cells in ankylosing spondylitis (dated by TCRdb to about 2017). To prepare the library, 5' RACE was applied. The sequencer was an Illumina HiSeq 2500. The raw public reads went through TCRdb reprocessing: fastp at Q25, MiXCR clone calling, in-frame beta chains kept. Identical CDR3 protein sequences are pooled into one entry, listed with their most common genes and DNA. In this sample the table shows 250,000 to 350,000 distinct CDR3 sequences, about 19% of which occur a single time. Roughly 7.3% of the sample goes to the ten largest clones. Material for sequencing was blood, either unsorted or a sorted T cell fraction (not recorded which). These TCRs come from a male donor with ankylosing spondylitis or in good health (not recorded which).

J is TRBJ2-2 and V is TRBV5-1; D is perhaps TRBD2 (5 bases). The CDR3 sequence is 14 residues long. CDR1 is SGHRS and CDR2 is YFSETQ in the germline V gene. V was pared by 1 base and J by 3 bases, with 7 bases between. The CDR3 sequence is CASSLYGDTGELFF. In DNA, the CDR3 is TGCGCCAGCAGCTTGTACGGGGACACCGGGGAGCTGTTTTTT.

Only a few counts were recorded for this clonotype. V and J are TRBV6-1 and TRBJ2-1, with 8 bases fitting TRBD1. CDR1 and CDR2 (germline): MNHNS, SASEGT. The CDR3 extends over 15 amino acids. Germline trimming cut 5 bases from V and 2 bases from J; bases unmatched to any gene: 5. The CDR3 is CASSKGQGPYNEQFF. The CDR3 coding sequence is TGTGCCAGCAGTAAAGGACAGGGTCCCTACAATGAGCAGTTCTTC.

This clonotype was counted ten times or more. A read error may produce the germline difference seen at one junction end. The rearrangement uses TRBV7-6 and TRBJ2-5; 11 nucleotides line up with TRBD1. Germline CDR1 reads SGHVS; CDR2 reads FNYEAQ. This CDR3 has 14 amino acids. The CDR3 spells CASSLGTGGETQYF. DNA for the CDR3: TGTGCCAGCAGTTTAGGGACAGGGGGAGAGACCCAGTACTTC.

The genes are TRBV7-9 and TRBJ2-6; no reliable D call. Germline V gene data show CDR1 as SEHNR and CDR2 as FQNEAQ (reference sequence). The CDR3 is 17 amino acids. Trimming took 3 bases from V and 1 from J, leaving 13 bases between them. CDR3 in DNA: TGTGCCAGCAGCTTTAACAGTCCCTTGTCTGGGGCCAACGTCCTGACTTTC. This codes for CASSFNSPLSGANVLTF.

There are a few counts of this clonotype. The rearrangement uses TRBV3-1 and TRBJ2-5; the D gene could be TRBD1 or TRBD2 (5 bases each). Germline CDR1 reads LGHDT; CDR2 reads YNNKEL (reference sequence). The CDR3 is 15 amino acids. V shed 3 bases and J shed 2 bases, with 13 bases lying between them. In nucleotides, the CDR3 is TGTGCCAGCAGCCAGAGGGGTTCGAGTCAAGAGACCCAGTACTTC. It is translated as CASSQRGSSQETQYF.

This clonotype was picked up many times. This chain uses TRBV6-1 with TRBJ1-2; 11 nucleotides align to TRBD1. From germline, CDR1 is MNHNS and CDR2 SASEGT. Trimming removed 4 bases from V and 3 bases from J; junction bases left unmatched: 4. The CDR3 has 15 residues. CDR3 amino acids: CASSVRTGGDYGYTF. CDR3 coding DNA: TGTGCCAGCAGTGTTCGGACAGGGGGCGACTATGGCTACACCTTC.

V and J are TRBV12-3 or TRBV12-4 and TRBJ1-2; a possible D gene is TRBD1 (5 bases). The CDR3 extends over 15 amino acids. The V end was cut by 8 bases, the J end by 1 base, with 17 bases between. The DNA of the CDR3 is TGTGCCAGCCACGTTGTGGGGCCTAATAACTATGGCTACACCTTC. It yields the protein CASHVVGPNNYGYTF.

This clonotype occurred a few times. This sequence joins TRBV10-3 and TRBJ1-1; 7 bases align to TRBD1. V trimming: 4 bases; J trimming: 2 bases; junction bases outside the gene matches: 1. Germline loops: CDR1 ENHRY, CDR2 SYGVKD. CDR3 length equals 13 residues. The CDR3 sequence is CAISGTGNTEAFF. The CDR3 DNA reads TGTGCCATCAGTGGGACAGGAAACACTGAAGCTTTCTTT.

V and J are TRBV7-2 and TRBJ2-2; 8 bases align to TRBD2. V lost 5 bases, J lost 1 base, and 6 bases stayed unmatched. The germline gives CDR1 SGHTA, CDR2 FQGNSA. The length of the CDR3 is 16 residues. CDR3 residues: CASSMSSGWNTGELFF. DNA of the CDR3: TGTGCCAGCAGCATGTCTAGCGGGTGGAACACCGGGGAGCTGTTTTTT. Using reference TRBV7-2 and TRBJ2-2 for the parts outside the CDR3, the full variable domain is GAGVSQSPSNKVTEKGKDVELRCDPISGHTALYWYRQSLGQGLEFLIYFQGNSAPDKSGLPSDRFSAERTGGSVSTLTIQRTQQEDSAVYLCASSMSSGWNTGELFFGEGSRLTVL.

This clonotype was counted a few times. The rearrangement joins TRBV28 to TRBJ2-1; D is undetermined. CDR1 is MDHEN, CDR2 SYDVKM, per germline. This CDR3 spans 12 amino acids. V was cut by 2 bases and J by 3 bases, with 2 bases left in between. The CDR3 DNA reads TGTGCCAGCAGTTTACGCTACAATGAGCAGTTCTTC. This translates into CASSLRYNEQFF.

This chain uses TRBV5-1 with TRBJ2-2; D is possibly TRBD1 or TRBD2 (5 bases each). From germline, CDR1 is SGHRS and CDR2 YFSETQ. The V end lost 5 bases, the J end lost 6 bases, and 8 bases lay between the germline ends. CDR3 size: 12 residues. The CDR3 bases are TGCGCCAGCAGTCGAGGGGCCGGGGAGCTGTTTTTT. Translation: CASSRGAGELFF.

This clonotype was seen at least ten times. The chain carries TRBV5-1 and TRBJ2-3; possible D gene TRBD2, 6 bases. This CDR3 is 13 amino acids long. Germline V CDR1 and CDR2: SGHRS, YFSETQ. V was pared by 4 bases and J by 5 bases, with 11 bases between. The CDR3 DNA reads TGCGCCAGCAGCCGGGGACTTCGAGATACGCAGTATTTT. Protein product: CASSRGLRDTQYF. Full variable domain (remainder filled in from reference TRBV5-1 and TRBJ2-3): KAGVTQTPRYLIKTRGQQVTLSCSPISGHRSVSWYQQTPGQGLQFLFEYFSETQRNKGNFPGRFSGRQFSNSRSEMNVSTLELGDSALYLCASSRGLRDTQYFGPGTRLTVL.

This chain connects TRBV5-1 to TRBJ1-1; maybe TRBD1 (5 bases). The CDR3 sequence is 12 residues long. V shed 0 bases and J shed 11 bases, with 11 bases lying between them. Germline V gene lookup returns CDR1 SGHRS and CDR2 YFSETQ. CDR3 sequence (DNA): TGCGCCAGCAGCTTGGATAGACAGTTGGCTTTCTTT. This encodes CASSLDRQLAFF. Variable domain in full (rest from reference TRBV5-1 and TRBJ1-1): KAGVTQTPRYLIKTRGQQVTLSCSPISGHRSVSWYQQTPGQGLQFLFEYFSETQRNKGNFPGRFSGRQFSNSRSEMNVSTLELGDSALYLCASSLDRQLAFFGQGTRLTVV.

The V and J genes are TRBV5-1 and TRBJ1-1; the D gene is possibly TRBD1 (5 bases). Germline V gene sequence: CDR1 SGHRS, CDR2 YFSETQ. The CDR3 length is 14 residues. Trimming shortened V by 4 bases and J by 1 base, and 11 bases separated the two germline ends. CDR3 residues: CASSLPGQNTEAFF. As DNA, the CDR3 is TGCGCCAGCAGCCTGCCGGGGCAGAACACTGAAGCTTTCTTT. The complete variable domain, with remaining parts taken from reference TRBV5-1 and TRBJ1-1, reads KAGVTQTPRYLIKTRGQQVTLSCSPISGHRSVSWYQQTPGQGLQFLFEYFSETQRNKGNFPGRFSGRQFSNSRSEMNVSTLELGDSALYLCASSLPGQNTEAFFGQGTRLTVV.